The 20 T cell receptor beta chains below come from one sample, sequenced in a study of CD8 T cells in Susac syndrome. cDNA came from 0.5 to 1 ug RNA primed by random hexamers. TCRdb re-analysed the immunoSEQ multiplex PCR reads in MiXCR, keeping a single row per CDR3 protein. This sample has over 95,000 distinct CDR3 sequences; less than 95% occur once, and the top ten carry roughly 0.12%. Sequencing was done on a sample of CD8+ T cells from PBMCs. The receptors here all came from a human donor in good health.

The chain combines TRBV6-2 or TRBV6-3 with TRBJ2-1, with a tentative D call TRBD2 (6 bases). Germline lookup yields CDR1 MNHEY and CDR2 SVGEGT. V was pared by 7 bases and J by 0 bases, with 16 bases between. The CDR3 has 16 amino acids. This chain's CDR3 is CASTFGGGFSYNEQFF. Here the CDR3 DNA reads TGTGCCAGCACCTTTGGGGGAGGTTTCTCCTACAATGAGCAGTTCTTC.

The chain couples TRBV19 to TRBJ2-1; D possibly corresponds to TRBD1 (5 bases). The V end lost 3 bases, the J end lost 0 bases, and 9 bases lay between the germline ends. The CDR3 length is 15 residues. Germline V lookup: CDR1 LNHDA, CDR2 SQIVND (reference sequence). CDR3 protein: CASSIGQSSYNEQFF. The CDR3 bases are TGTGCCAGTAGTATCGGACAAAGCTCCTACAATGAGCAGTTCTTC.

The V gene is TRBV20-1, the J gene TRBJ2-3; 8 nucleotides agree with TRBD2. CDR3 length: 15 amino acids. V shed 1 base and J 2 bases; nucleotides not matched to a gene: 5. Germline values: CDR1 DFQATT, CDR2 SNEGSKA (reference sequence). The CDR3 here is CSARATSDHTDTQYF. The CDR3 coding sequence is TGCAGTGCTAGAGCGACTAGCGACCACACAGATACGCAGTATTTT.

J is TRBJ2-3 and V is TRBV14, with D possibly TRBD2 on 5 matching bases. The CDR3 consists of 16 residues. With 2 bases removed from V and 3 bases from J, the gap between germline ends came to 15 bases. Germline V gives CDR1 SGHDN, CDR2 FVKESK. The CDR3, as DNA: TGTGCCAGCAGCCAAAGACTACACTTAGCGACAGATACGCAGTATTTT. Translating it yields CASSQRLHLATDTQYF.

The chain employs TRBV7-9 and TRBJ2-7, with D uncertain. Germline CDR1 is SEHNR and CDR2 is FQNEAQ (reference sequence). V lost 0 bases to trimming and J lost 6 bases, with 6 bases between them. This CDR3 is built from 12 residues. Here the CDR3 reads CASSLARPEQYF. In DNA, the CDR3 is TGTGCCAGCAGCTTAGCACGGCCCGAGCAGTACTTC.

This CDR3 is CSAPRGIEAFF. The CDR3 nucleotides read TGCAGTGCCCCGAGGGGGATTGAAGCTTTCTTT. V usage is TRBV20-1 and J usage is TRBJ1-1; the D gene is possibly TRBD1 (6 bases). V was clipped by 6 bases and J by 7 bases, with 12 bases between them. Per germline, CDR1 DFQATT and CDR2 SNEGSKA (reference sequence). This CDR3 has 11 residues.

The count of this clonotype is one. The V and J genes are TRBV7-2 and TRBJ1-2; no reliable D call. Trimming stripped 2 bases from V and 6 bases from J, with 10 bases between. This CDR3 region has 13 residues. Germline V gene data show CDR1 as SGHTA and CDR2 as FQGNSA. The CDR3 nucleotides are TGTGCCAGCAGCTTATATGTGATGGATGGCTACACCTTC. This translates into CASSLYVMDGYTF.

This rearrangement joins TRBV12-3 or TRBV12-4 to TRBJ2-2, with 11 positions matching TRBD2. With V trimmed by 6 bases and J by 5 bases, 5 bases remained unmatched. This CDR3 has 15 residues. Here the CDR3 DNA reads TGTGCCAGCAGCCCAACTAGCGGGAGAACCGGGGAGCTGTTTTTT. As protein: CASSPTSGRTGELFF.

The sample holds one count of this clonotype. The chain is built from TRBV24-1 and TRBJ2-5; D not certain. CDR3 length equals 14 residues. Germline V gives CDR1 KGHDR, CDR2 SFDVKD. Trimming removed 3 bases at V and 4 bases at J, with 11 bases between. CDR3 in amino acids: CATSDGSLGETQYF. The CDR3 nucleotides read TGTGCCACCAGTGATGGCTCCTTGGGAGAGACCCAGTACTTC.

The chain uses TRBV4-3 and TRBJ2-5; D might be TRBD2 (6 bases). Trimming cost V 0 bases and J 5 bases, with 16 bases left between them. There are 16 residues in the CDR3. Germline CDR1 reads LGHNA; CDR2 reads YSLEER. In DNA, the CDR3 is TGCGCCAGCAGCCAAGAAAAGGACTCTCGGGGGGAGACCCAGTACTTC. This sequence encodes CASSQEKDSRGETQYF.

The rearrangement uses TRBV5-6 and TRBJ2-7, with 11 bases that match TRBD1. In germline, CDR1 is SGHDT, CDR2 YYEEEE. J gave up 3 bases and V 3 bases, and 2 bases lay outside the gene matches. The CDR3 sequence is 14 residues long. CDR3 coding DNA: TGTGCCAGCAGCTGGGGACAGGGGGACTACGAGCAGTACTTC. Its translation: CASSWGQGDYEQYF.

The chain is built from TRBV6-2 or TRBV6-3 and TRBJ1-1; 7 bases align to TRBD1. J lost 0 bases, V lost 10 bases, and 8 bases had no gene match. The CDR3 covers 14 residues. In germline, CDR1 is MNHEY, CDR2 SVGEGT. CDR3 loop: CATEQGFMNTEAFF. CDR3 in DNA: TGTGCCACCGAACAGGGGTTTATGAACACTGAAGCTTTCTTT.

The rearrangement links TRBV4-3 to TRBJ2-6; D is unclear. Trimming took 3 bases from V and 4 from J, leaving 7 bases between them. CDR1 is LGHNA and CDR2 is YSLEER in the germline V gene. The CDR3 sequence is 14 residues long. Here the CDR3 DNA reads TGCGCCAGCAGCCAGTTAGAGGGGGCCAACGTCCTGACTTTC. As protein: CASSQLEGANVLTF.

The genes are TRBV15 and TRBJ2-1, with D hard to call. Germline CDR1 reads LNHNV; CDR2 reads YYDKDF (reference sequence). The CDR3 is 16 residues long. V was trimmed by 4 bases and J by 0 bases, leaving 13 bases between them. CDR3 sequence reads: CATSTTTARSYNEQFF. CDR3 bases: TGTGCCACCAGCACGACCACAGCGCGCTCCTACAATGAGCAGTTCTTC.

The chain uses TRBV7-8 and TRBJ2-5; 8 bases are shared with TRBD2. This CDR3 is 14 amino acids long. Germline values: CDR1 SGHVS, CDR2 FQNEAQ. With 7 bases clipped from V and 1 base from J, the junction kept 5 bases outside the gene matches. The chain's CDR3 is CASTRGGVQETQYF. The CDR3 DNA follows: TGTGCCAGCACCCGGGGGGGGGTCCAAGAGACCCAGTACTTC.

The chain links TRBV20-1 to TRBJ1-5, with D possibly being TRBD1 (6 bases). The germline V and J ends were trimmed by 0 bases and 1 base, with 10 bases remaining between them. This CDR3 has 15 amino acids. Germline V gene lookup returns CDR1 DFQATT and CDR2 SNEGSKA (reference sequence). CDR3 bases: TGCAGTGCTAGAGAAGGGGGGCGAAGCAATCAGCCCCAGCATTTT. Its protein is CSAREGGRSNQPQHF.

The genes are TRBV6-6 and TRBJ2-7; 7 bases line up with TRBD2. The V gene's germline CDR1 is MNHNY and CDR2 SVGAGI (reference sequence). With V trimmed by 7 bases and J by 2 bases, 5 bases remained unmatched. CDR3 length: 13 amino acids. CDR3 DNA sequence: TGTGCCAGCACTCGGGGGGTCGCCTACGAGCAGTACTTC. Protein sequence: CASTRGVAYEQYF.

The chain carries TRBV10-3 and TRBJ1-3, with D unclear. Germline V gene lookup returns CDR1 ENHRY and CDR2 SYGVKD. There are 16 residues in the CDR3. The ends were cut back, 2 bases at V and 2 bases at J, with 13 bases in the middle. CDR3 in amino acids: CAISESRPSAGNTIYF. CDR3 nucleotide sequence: TGTGCCATCAGTGAGAGCCGACCGTCTGCTGGAAACACCATATATTTT.

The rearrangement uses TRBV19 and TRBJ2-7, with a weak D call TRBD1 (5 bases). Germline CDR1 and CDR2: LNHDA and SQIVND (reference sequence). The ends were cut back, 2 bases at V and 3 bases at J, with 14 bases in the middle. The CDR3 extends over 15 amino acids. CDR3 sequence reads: CASSIRRQGFYEQYF. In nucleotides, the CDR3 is TGTGCCAGTAGTATACGTAGGCAGGGCTTCTACGAGCAGTACTTC.

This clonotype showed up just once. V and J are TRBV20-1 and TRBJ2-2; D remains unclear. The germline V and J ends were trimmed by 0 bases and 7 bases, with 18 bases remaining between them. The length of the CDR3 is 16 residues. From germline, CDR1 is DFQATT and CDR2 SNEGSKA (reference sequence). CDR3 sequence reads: CSARDQLRGRVGELFF. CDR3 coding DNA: TGCAGTGCTAGAGATCAACTCCGCGGTAGGGTCGGGGAGCTGTTTTTT.